This is a list of T cell receptor beta chains from one sample in a study of blood T cell repertoires in COVID-19. The data were produced by immunoSEQ multiplex PCR, yet TCRdb's version contains in-frame clones alone and is incomplete. This table has 180,000 or so clones, 65% to 90% appearing once. Sequencing was carried out using peripheral blood. The receptors shown here come from a man between 60 and 70 years old with acute or convalescent COVID-19. Each CDR3 is given without its conserved first and last residue. The order of the fields is clone size, J gene, V gene, CDR3 protein. The listing skips clone size in some rows; elsewhere it reads once, few, many or a size class.

- TRBJ2-6 TRBV5-1 ASSLASSGANVLT
- TRBJ2-1 TRBV28 ASSPSGGGKF
- TRBJ2-7 TRBV11-1 ASSLRRMGYEQY
- TRBJ2-1 TRBV4-1 ASSQKLPVGGIYNEQF
- TRBJ2-5 TRBV27 ASSLGVAGGKETQY
- TRBJ1-1 TRBV29-1 SVVEGPNTEAF
- TRBJ1-1 TRBV27 ASSWGQLNTEAF
- TRBJ2-1 TRBV6-4 ASTRTSGLYNEQF
- TRBJ2-7 TRBV5-1 ASSDRDRTSYEQY
- TRBJ2-2 TRBV27 ASSSPREGYTGELF
- TRBJ2-1 TRBV30 AWSELALYNEQF
- TRBJ1-2 TRBV27 ASSLSKLTPYGYT
once TRBJ1-2 TRBV15 ATSIETANYGYT
- TRBJ2-7 TRBV18 ASSPSTGGTSYEQY
- TRBJ2-7 TRBV11-2 ASSSGTSGYEQY
- TRBJ1-1 TRBV7-2 ASSTQGGTEAF
- TRBJ2-5 TRBV5-1 ASSLGQGGGETQY
- TRBJ1-1 TRBV15 ATSRGDTNTEAF
- TRBJ2-7 TRBV7-6 ASSSKSGLAYEQY
- TRBJ2-7 TRBV28 ASRPRTHEQY
once TRBJ2-3 TRBV3-1/TRBV3-2 ASSQDWGRATDTQY
few TRBJ2-7 TRBV27 ASSIQGGPYEQY
- TRBJ1-1 TRBV2 AGQGASEAF
- TRBJ2-3 TRBV24-1 ATSDTSGRPDTQY
- TRBJ2-1 TRBV2 ASSELASSYNEQF
- TRBJ1-2 TRBV28 ASSPRTGGFGYT
- TRBJ2-7 TRBV5-4 ASSQGTGVPYEQY
- TRBJ1-1 TRBV12-3/TRBV12-4 ASSKAGQAF
once TRBJ1-2 TRBV19 ASSPQEVYYGYT
- TRBJ1-1 TRBV5-5 ASSWGTGAEAF
once TRBJ2-7 TRBV6-6 ASSIVDRTYEQY
few TRBJ1-6 TRBV5-8 ASNGALGSPLH
- TRBJ2-2 TRBV19 ATPSSGESLPGELF
- TRBJ1-6 TRBV3-1/TRBV3-2 ASSQRQGWNNSPLH
- TRBJ2-7 TRBV18 ASSPIPGTSSYEQY
- TRBJ1-1 TRBV5-1 ASSLDGVEGTEAF
- TRBJ1-4 TRBV11-2 ASSLGGTGGRLGEKLF
- TRBJ2-1 TRBV7-8 ASTSTGGSYNEQF
- TRBJ1-3 TRBV5-4 ASSLDYRASGNTIY